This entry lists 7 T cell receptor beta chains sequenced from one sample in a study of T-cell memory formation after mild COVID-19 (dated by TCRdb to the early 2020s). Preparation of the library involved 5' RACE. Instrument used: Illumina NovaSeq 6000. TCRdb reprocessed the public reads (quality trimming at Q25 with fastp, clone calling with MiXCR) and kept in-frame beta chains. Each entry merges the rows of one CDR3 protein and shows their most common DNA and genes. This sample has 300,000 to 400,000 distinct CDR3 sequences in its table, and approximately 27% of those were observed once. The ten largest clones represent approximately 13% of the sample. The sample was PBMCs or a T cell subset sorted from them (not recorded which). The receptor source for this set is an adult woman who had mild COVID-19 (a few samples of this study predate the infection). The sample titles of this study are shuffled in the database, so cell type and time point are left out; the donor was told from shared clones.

CDR3 in amino acids: CASSPSGGQAFF. The CDR3 region has the DNA TGTGCCAGCTCACCATCGGGGGGCCAAGCTTTCTTT. V gene TRBV18 combines with J gene TRBJ1-1, with D perhaps TRBD1 (6 bases). CDR1 is KGHSH and CDR2 is LQKENI in the germline V gene. This CDR3 is 12 amino acids long. V lost 2 bases and J lost 9, with 10 bases in between.

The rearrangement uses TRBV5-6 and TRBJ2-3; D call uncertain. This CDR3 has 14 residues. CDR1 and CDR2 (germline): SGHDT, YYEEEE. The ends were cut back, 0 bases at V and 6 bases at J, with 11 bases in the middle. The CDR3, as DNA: TGTGCCAGCAGCTTGGGTGGCTCGCCTGATACGCAGTATTTT. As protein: CASSLGGSPDTQYF.

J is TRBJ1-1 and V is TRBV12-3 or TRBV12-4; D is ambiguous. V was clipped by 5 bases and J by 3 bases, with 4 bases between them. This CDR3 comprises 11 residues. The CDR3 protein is CASSQYTEAFF. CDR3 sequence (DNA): TGTGCCAGCAGTCAATACACTGAAGCTTTCTTT.

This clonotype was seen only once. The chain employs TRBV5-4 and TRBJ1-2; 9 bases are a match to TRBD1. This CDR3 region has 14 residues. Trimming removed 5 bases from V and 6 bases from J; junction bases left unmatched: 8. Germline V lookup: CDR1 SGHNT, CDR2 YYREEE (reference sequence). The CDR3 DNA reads TGTGCCAGCAGGTCTACAGGGGGCGCGGATGGCTACACCTTC. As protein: CASRSTGGADGYTF.

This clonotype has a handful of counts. The CDR3 sequence: CSVGTAPWQFF. The CDR3 bases are TGCAGCGTTGGGACAGCCCCGTGGCAGTTCTTC. This chain joins TRBV29-1 and TRBJ2-1; D may be TRBD1 (6 bases). Trimming pared 4 bases from V and 12 bases from J, leaving 13 bases between. The V gene's germline CDR1 is SQVTM and CDR2 ANQGSEA. The CDR3 has 11 residues.

CDR3 sequence reads: CASSPGPDNSPLHF. Written as DNA, the CDR3 is TGTGCCAGCAGCCCGGGGCCGGATAATTCACCCCTCCACTTT. V gene TRBV3-1 combines with J gene TRBJ1-6, with D possibly matching TRBD1 (5 bases). The CDR3 runs 14 residues. Trimming cost V 4 bases and J 5 bases, with 9 bases left between them. Germline V CDR1 and CDR2: LGHDT, YNNKEL (reference sequence).

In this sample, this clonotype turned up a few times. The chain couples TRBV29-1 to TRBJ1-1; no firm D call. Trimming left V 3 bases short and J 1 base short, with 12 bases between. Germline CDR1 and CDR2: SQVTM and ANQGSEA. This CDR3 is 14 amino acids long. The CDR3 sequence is CSVDGLVRNTEAFF. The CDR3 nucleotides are TGCAGCGTTGATGGGTTGGTCAGGAACACTGAAGCTTTCTTT.